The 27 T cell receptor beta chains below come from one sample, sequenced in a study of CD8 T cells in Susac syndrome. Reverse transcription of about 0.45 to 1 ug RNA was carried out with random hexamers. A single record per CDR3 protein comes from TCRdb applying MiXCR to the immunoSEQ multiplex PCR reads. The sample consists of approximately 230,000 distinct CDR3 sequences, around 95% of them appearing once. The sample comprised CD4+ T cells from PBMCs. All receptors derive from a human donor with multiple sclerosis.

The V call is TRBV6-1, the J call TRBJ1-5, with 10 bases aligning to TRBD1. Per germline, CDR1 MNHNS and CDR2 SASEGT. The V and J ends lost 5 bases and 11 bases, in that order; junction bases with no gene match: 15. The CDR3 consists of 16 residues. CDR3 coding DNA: TGTGCCAGCAGTAGACCGGGACAGGGGACATCACTGTCCCAGCATTTT. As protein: CASSRPGQGTSLSQHF.

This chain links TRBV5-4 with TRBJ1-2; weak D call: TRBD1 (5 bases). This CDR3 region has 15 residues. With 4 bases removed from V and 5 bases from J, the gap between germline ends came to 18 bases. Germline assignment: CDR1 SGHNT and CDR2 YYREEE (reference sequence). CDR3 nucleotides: TGTGCCAGCAGCCTAGCGGCAGGACAACGATATGGCTACACCTTC. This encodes CASSLAAGQRYGYTF.

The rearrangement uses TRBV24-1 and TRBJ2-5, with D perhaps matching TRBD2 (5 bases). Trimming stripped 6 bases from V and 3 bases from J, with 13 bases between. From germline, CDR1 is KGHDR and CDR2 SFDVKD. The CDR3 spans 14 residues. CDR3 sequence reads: CATSYGRGKETQYF. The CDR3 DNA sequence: TGTGCCACCAGTTACGGCCGGGGAAAAGAGACCCAGTACTTC.

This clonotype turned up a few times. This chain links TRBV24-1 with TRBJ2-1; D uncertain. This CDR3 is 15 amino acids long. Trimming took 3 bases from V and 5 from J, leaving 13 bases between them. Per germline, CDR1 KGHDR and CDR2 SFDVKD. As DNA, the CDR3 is TGTGCCACCAGTGATGCGGCCGCTTCCCACAATGAGCAGTTCTTC. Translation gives CATSDAAASHNEQFF.

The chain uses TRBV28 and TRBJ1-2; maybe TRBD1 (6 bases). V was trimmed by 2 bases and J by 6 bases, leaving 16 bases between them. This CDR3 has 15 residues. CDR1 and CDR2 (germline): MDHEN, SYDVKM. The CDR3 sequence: CASSLLGGAGNGYTF. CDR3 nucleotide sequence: TGTGCCAGCAGTTTACTCGGGGGCGCAGGGAATGGCTACACCTTC.

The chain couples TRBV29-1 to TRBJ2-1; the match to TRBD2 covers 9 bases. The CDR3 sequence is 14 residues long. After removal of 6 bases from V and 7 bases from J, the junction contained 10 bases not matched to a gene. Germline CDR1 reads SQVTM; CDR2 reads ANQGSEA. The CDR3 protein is CSVTGTSLMNEQFF. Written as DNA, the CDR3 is TGCAGCGTAACCGGGACTAGCTTGATGAATGAGCAGTTCTTC.

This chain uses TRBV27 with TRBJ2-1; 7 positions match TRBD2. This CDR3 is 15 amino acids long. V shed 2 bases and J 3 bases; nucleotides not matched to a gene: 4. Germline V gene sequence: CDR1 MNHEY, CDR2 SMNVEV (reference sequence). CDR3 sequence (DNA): TGTGCCAGCAGTTTAGCGGGAGATCGCTACAATGAGCAGTTCTTC. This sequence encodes CASSLAGDRYNEQFF.

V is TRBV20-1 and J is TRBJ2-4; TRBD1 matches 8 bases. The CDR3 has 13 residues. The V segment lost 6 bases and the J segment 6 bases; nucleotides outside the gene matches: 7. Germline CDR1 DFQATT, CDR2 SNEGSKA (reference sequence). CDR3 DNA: TGCAGTGCCAAAGGACAGGGAGGAAACATTCAGTACTTC. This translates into CSAKGQGGNIQYF.

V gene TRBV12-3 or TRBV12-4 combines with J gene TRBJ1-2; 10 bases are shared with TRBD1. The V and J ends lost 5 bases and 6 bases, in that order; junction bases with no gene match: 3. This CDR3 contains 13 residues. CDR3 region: CASSPGQGNGYTF. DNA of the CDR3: TGTGCCAGCAGTCCGGGACAGGGGAATGGCTACACCTTC.

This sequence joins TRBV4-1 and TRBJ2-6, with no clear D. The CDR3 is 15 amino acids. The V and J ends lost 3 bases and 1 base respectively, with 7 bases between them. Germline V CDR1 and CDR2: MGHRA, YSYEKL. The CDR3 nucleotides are TGCGCCAGCAGCCAGATAGCATCTGGGGCCAACGTCCTGACTTTC. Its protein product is CASSQIASGANVLTF.

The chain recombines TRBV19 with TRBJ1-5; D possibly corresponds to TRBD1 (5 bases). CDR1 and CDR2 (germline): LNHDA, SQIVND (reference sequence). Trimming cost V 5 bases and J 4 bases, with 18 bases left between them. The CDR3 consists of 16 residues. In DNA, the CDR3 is TGTGCCAGTAGTTCAGGGCCCCGAAACCGAAATCAGCCCCAGCATTTT. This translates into CASSSGPRNRNQPQHF.

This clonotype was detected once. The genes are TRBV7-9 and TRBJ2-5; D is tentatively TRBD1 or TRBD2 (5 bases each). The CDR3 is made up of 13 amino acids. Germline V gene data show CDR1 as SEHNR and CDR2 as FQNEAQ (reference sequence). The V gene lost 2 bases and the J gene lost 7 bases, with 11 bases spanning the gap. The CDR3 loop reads CASSLSGRATQYF. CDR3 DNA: TGTGCCAGCAGCTTAAGCGGCAGGGCGACCCAGTACTTC. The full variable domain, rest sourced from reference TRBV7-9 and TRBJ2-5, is DTGVSQNPRHKITKRGQNVTFRCDPISEHNRLYWYRQTLGQGPEFLTYFQNEAQLEKSRLLSDRFSAERPKGSFSTLEIQRTEQGDSAMYLCASSLSGRATQYFGPGTRLLVL.

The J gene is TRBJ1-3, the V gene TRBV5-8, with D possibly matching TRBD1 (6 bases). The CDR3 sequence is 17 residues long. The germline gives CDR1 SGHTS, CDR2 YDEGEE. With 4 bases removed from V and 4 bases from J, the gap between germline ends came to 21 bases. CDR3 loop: CASSRERDNSGGNTIYF. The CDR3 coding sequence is TGTGCCAGCAGCCGCGAACGGGACAATTCGGGCGGAAACACCATATATTTT.

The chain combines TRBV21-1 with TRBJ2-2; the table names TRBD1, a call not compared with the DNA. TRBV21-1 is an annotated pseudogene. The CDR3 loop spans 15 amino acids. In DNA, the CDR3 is TGTGCCAGCAGAACAGGGGGACGGGACACCGGGGAGCTGTTTTTT. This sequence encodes CASRTGGRDTGELFF.

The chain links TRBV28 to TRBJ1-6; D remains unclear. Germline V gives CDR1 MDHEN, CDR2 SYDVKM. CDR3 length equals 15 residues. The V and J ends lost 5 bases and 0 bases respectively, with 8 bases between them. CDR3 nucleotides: TGTGCCAGCAGTCATTCAAGCTCCTATAATTCACCCCTCCACTTT. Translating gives CASSHSSSYNSPLHF.

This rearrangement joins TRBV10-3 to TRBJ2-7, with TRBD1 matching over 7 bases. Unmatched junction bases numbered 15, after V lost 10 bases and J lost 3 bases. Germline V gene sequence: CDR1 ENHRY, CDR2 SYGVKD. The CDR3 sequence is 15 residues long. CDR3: CATAVQGREYYEQYV. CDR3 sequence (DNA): TGTGCCACGGCGGTACAGGGGCGCGAATACTACGAGCAGTACGTC.

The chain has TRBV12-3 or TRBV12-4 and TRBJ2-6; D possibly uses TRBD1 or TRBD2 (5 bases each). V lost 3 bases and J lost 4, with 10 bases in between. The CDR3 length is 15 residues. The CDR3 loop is CASSFLWGGANVLTF. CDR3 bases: TGTGCCAGCAGTTTTTTGTGGGGGGGGGCCAACGTCCTGACTTTC.

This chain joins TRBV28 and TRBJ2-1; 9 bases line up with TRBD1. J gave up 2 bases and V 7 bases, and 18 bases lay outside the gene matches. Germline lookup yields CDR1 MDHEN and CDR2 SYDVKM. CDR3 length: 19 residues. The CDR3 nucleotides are TGTGCCAGCACTCCCTTTGGCGGATTGACAGGGGGAGCCTACAATGAGCAGTTCTTC. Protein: CASTPFGGLTGGAYNEQFF.

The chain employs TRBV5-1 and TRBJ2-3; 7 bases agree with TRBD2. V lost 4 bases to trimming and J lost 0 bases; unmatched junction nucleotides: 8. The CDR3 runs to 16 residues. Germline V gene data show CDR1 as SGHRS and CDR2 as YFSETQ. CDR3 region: CASSLGVSGSTDTQYF. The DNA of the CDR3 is TGCGCCAGCAGCCTAGGAGTTAGCGGGAGCACAGATACGCAGTATTTT.

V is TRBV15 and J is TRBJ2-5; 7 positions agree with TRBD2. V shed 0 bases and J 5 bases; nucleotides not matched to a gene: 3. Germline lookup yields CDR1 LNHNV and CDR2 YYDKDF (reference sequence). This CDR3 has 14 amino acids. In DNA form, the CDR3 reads TGTGCCACCAGCAGAGATCTGGGGGGGGAGACCCAGTACTTC. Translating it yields CATSRDLGGETQYF. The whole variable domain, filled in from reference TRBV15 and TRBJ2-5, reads DAMVIQNPRYQVTQFGKPVTLSCSQTLNHNVMYWYQQKSSQAPKLLFHYYDKDFNNEADTPDNFQSRRPNTSFCFLDIRSPGLGDTAMYLCATSRDLGGETQYFGPGTRLLVL.

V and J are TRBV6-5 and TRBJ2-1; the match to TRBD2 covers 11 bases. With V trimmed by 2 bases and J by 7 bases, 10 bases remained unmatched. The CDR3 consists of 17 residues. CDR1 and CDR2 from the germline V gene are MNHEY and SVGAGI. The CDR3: CASSYAVAGGLGNEQFF. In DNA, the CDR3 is TGTGCCAGCAGTTACGCGGTAGCGGGGGGGCTTGGGAATGAGCAGTTCTTC.

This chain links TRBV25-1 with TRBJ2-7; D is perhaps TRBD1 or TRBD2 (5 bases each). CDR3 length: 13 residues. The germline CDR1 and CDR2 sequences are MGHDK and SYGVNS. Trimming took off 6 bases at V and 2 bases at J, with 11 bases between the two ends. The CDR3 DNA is TGTGCCAGCAGGCCGCCGGGGCCCTACGAGCAGTACTTC. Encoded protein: CASRPPGPYEQYF.

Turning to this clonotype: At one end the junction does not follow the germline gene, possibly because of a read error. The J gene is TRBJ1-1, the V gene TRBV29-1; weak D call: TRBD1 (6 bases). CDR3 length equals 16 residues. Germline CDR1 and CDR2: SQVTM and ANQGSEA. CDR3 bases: TGCAGCGTTCTGCGTGAAAGCAGGGGCCCGAACACTGAAGTTTTCTTT. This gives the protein CSVLRESRGPNTEVFF.

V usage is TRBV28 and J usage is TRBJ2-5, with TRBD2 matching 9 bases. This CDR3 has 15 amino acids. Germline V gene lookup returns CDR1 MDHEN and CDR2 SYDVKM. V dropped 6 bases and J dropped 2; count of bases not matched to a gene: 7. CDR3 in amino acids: CASSSLAGLQETQYF. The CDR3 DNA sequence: TGTGCCAGCAGCTCCCTAGCGGGGCTACAAGAGACCCAGTACTTC.

CDR3 residues: CAVQAGQLNEQFF. DNA for the CDR3: TGTGCCGTCCAAGCGGGACAACTCAATGAGCAGTTCTTC. The gene calls are TRBV7-8 and TRBJ2-1, with D possibly TRBD2 on 7 matching bases. There are 13 residues in the CDR3. CDR1 SGHVS and CDR2 FQNEAQ come from the germline V gene. With 11 bases removed from V and 6 bases from J, the gap between germline ends came to 17 bases.

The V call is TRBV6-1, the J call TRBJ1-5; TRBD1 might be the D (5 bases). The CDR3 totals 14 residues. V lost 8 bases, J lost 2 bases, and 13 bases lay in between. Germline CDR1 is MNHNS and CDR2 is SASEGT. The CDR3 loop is CASQSVGGNQPQHF. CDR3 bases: TGTGCCAGCCAGTCGGTGGGGGGCAATCAGCCCCAGCATTTT.

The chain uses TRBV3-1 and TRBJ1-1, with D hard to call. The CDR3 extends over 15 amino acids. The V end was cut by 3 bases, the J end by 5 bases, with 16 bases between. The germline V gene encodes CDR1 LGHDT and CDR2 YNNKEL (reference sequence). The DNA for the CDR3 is TGTGCCAGCAGCCACTTAGGACGGGCCGGAACTGAAGCTTTCTTT. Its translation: CASSHLGRAGTEAFF.